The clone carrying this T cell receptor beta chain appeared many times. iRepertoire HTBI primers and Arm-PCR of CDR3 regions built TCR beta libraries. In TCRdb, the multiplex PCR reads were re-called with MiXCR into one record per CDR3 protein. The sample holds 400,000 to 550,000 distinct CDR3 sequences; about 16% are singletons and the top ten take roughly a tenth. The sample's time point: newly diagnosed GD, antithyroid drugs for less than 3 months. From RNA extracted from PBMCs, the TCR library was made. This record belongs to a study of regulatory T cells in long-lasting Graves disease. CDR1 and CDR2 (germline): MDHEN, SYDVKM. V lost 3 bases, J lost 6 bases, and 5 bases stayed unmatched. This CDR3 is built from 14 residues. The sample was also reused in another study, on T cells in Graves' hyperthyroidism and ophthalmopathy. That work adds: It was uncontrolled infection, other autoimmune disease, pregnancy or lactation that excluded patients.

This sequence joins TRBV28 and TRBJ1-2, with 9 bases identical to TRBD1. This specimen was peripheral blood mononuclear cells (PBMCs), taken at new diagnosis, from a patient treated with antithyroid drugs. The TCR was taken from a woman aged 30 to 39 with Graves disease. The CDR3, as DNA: TGTGCCAGCAGTTTGTCAACAGGGGGCAATGGCTACACCTTC. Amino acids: CASSLSTGGNGYTF.